This T cell receptor beta chain was found in a study of OX40 agonist ivuxolimab in advanced cancers. The wider study: Ivuxolimab, an agonist antibody against OX40 (CD134), was given to patients. Patients received ivuxolimab, an intravenous treatment, every 2 weeks at 0.01 to 10 mg/kg.

Germline values: CDR1 MNHEY, CDR2 SVGAGI. The CDR3 runs 15 residues. The V end lost 2 bases, the J end lost 1 base, and 9 bases lay between the germline ends. Points from the study as a whole: No antigen was identified for the clonally expanded peripheral T cells. CD8+ T cells were the subset that, on average, had more expanded clones than CD4+.

The data were produced by immunoSEQ multiplex PCR, yet TCRdb's version contains in-frame clones alone and is incomplete. The sample yields approximately 86,000 clones, under 95% seen once. To note about this clone: Its matching antigen is unknown.

The specimen was CD4+ or CD8+ T cells sorted from blood, collected in a trial of the OX40 agonist ivuxolimab. This receptor was identified in an adult with an advanced solid tumor such as melanoma, head and neck, liver or kidney cancer. The gene calls are TRBV6-5 and TRBJ1-5, with D maybe TRBD1 (5 bases). This chain's CDR3 is CASSYDRSSNQPQHF. The CDR3 nucleotides are TGTGCCAGCAGTTACGACAGATCAAGCAATCAGCCCCAGCATTTT.